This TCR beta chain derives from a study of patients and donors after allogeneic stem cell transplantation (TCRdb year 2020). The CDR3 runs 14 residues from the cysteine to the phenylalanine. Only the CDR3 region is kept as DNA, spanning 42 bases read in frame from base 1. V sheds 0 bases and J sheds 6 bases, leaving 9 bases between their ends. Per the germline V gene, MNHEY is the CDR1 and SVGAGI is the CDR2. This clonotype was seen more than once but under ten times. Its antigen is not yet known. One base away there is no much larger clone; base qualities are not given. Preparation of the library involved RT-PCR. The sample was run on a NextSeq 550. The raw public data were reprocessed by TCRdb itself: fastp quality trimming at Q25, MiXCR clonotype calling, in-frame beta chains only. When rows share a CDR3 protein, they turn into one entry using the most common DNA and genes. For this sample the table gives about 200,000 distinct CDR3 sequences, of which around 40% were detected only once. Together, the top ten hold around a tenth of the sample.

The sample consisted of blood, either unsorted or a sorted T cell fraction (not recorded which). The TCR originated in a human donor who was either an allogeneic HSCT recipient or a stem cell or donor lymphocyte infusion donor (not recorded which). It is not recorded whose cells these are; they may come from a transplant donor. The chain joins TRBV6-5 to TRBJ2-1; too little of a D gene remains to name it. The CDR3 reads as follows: CASSYSPEANEQFF. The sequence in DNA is TGTGCCAGCAGTTACTCACCTGAGGCCAATGAGCAGTTCTTC.